This entry features one T cell receptor (beta chain) sequence. Its antigen is as yet unknown. The data were produced by immunoSEQ multiplex PCR, yet TCRdb's version contains in-frame clones alone and is incomplete. Here the sample spans about 68,000 clones, approximately 88% being singletons. The time point was: week 35, safety follow-up. Topical imiquimod was applied with each vaccine dose, which held 300 ug of mutant IDH1 20-mer peptide. This sample was included in a study of a mutant IDH1 vaccine in newly diagnosed glioma. Study context: Initiation of the vaccine course occurred 4-6 weeks after radiotherapy alone, or alongside temozolomide cycles. Earlier care involved radiotherapy, temozolomide, or both, and the majority received both. Visit V12 was at week 35; visit V13 was at week 47.

Germline V gene sequence: CDR1 LGHNA, CDR2 YNFKEQ. The CDR3 length is 14 residues. The junction had 3 bases not matched to a gene; V was cut back by 4 bases and J by 0 bases. The material was PBMCs, obtained from a glioma patient whose treatment included an IDH1 peptide vaccine. J is TRBJ2-7 and V is TRBV4-2; the match to TRBD1 covers 7 bases. The clonotype was recovered from a man between 18 and 35 years old with glioma. The CDR3 protein is CASSPTGSSYEQYF. The CDR3 DNA is TGTGCCAGCAGCCCGACAGGGTCCTCCTACGAGCAGTACTTC.